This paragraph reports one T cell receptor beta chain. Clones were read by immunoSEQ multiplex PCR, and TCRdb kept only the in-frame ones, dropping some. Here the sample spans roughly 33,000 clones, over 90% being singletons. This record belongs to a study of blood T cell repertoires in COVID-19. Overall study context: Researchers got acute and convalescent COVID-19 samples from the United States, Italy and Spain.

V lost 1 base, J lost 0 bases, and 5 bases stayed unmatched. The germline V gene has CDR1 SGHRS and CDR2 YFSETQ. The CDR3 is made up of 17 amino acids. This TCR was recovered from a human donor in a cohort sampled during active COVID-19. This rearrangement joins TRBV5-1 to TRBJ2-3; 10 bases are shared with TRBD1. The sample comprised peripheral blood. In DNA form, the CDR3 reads TGCGCCAGCAGCTTGATCGGGACAGGGGTTAGCACAGATACGCAGTATTTT. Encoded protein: CASSLIGTGVSTDTQYF.